What follows are 5 T cell receptor beta chains derived from one specimen sequenced in a study of technical replicates of blood from several donors. Sequenced by immunoSEQ multiplex PCR; TCRdb stores in-frame clones only, minus some. There are roughly 85,000 clones in the sample; 94% occur only once, and under 0.3% lies in the top ten. Material for sequencing was T cells isolated from PBMCs. These receptors all stem from a human donor in good health.

The chain is built from TRBV14 and TRBJ1-4; D gene uncertain. The germline CDR1 and CDR2 sequences are SGHDN and FVKESK. Trimming removed 5 bases from V and 10 bases from J, with 17 bases in between. The CDR3 is 14 amino acids. DNA of the CDR3: TGTGCCAGCAGCAGCAGTGGACTTCAAGGAAAACTGTTTTTT. It codes for CASSSSGLQGKLFF.

V gene TRBV30 combines with J gene TRBJ1-2; TRBD1 matches 8 bases. Germline V gives CDR1 GTSNPN, CDR2 SVGIG (reference sequence). The CDR3 length is 14 residues. After removal of 6 bases from V and 4 bases from J, the junction contained 10 bases not matched to a gene. The DNA for the CDR3 is TGTGCCTGCCTCGGGACAGGTCCCCTCTATGGCTACACCTTC. Protein product: CACLGTGPLYGYTF.

The rearrangement joins TRBV28 to TRBJ2-1; 9 nucleotides line up with TRBD1. Germline V lookup: CDR1 MDHEN, CDR2 SYDVKM. Unmatched junction bases numbered 21, after V lost 6 bases and J lost 0 bases. The CDR3 extends over 21 amino acids. The CDR3 nucleotides are TGTGCCAGCAGCTACCTCACCACGGGACAGGGATCCCCGAGCTCCTACAATGAGCAGTTCTTC. Protein sequence: CASSYLTTGQGSPSSYNEQFF.

This chain uses TRBV28 with TRBJ2-7; no clear D. This CDR3 has 15 amino acids. The germline CDR1 and CDR2 sequences are MDHEN and SYDVKM. The ends were cut back, 4 bases at V and 7 bases at J, with 20 bases in the middle. The CDR3, as DNA: TGTGCCAGCAGTTCCGCCGCGGAGCCCATGGAGGAGCAGTACTTC. Translation: CASSSAAEPMEEQYF.

The chain recombines TRBV5-4 with TRBJ1-2, with D possibly being TRBD1 (5 bases). V lost 0 bases, J lost 5 bases, and 11 bases lay in between. The CDR3 sequence is 14 residues long. The germline V gene encodes CDR1 SGHNT and CDR2 YYREEE (reference sequence). The CDR3 spells CASSLDRRGYGYTF. The CDR3 coding sequence is TGTGCCAGCAGCTTGGACAGGCGAGGATATGGCTACACCTTC. The whole variable domain, filled in from reference TRBV5-4 and TRBJ1-2, reads ETGVTQSPTHLIKTRGQQVTLRCSSQSGHNTVSWYQQALGQGPQFIFQYYREEENGRGNFPPRFSGLQFPNYSSELNVNALELDDSALYLCASSLDRRGYGYTFGSGTRLTVV.